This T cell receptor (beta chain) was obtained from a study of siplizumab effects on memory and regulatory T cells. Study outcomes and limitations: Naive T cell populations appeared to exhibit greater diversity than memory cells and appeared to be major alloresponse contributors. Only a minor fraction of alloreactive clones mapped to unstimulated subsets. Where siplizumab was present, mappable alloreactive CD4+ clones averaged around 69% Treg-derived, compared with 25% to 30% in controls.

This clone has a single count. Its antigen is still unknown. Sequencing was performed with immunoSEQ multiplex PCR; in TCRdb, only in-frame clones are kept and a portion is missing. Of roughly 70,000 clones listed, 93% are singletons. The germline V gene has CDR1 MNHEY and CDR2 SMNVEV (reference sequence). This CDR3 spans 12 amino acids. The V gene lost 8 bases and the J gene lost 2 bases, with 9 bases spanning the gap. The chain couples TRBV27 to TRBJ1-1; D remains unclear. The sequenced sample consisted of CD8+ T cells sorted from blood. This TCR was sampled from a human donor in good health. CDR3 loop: CASGRSNTEAFF. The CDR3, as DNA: TGTGCCAGCGGACGTAGTAACACTGAAGCTTTCTTT.